Below are 8 T cell receptor beta chains sequenced from a single sample in a study of blood T cell repertoires in COVID-19. TCRdb's table, derived via immunoSEQ multiplex PCR, lists solely in-frame clones and lacks some. The sample consists of 300,000 to 400,000 clones, more than 75% of them appearing once. What was sequenced was peripheral blood. The receptor source for this set is a man aged 50 to 60 with active or convalescent COVID-19.

The CDR3 DNA is TGTGCCAGCAGTGAACAAGCGGGGGAGCAGTACTTC. This translates into CASSEQAGEQYF. The chain combines TRBV6-1 with TRBJ2-7; 7 nucleotides match TRBD2. Germline loops: CDR1 MNHNS, CDR2 SASEGT. The junction had 2 bases not matched to a gene; V was cut back by 2 bases and J by 7 bases. This CDR3 comprises 12 residues.

This chain connects TRBV7-9 to TRBJ1-6; no firm D call. V was shortened by 2 bases and J by 8 bases, with 10 bases between the two germline ends. The CDR3 spans 14 residues. Germline CDR1 reads SEHNR; CDR2 reads FQNEAQ (reference sequence). Here the CDR3 DNA reads TGTGCCAGCAGCTTAAGTGTAGGAGATTCACCCCTCCACTTT. Translation: CASSLSVGDSPLHF.

The chain carries TRBV18 and TRBJ1-1, with D perhaps matching TRBD1 (5 bases). The CDR3 sequence is 14 residues long. V lost 6 bases and J lost 2, with 13 bases in between. CDR1 is KGHSH, CDR2 LQKENI, per germline. This CDR3 is CASSEIGTNTEAFF. In nucleotides, the CDR3 is TGTGCCAGCTCTGAAATAGGGACTAACACTGAAGCTTTCTTT.

This chain joins TRBV3-1 (or the pseudogene TRBV3-2) and TRBJ1-4, with 8 nucleotides matching TRBD1. V was pared by 5 bases and J by 6 bases, with 5 bases of the junction left unmatched. Germline CDR1 and CDR2: LGHDT and YNNKEL (reference sequence). The CDR3 is made up of 14 amino acids. CDR3 in DNA: TGTGCCAGCAGCGGACAGGGAATAGATGAAAAACTGTTTTTT. It translates to CASSGQGIDEKLFF.

The chain combines TRBV5-1 with TRBJ2-3; 7 bases agree with TRBD1. The germline V gene encodes CDR1 SGHRS and CDR2 YFSETQ. The J segment lost 4 bases and the V segment lost 0 bases, leaving 5 bases of the junction unmatched. This CDR3 is built from 15 residues. CDR3 coding DNA: TGCGCCAGCAGCTTGGACCCTGGGACAGCAGATACGCAGTATTTT. It translates to CASSLDPGTADTQYF.

The CDR3 bases are TGCAGCGCCGCGGGTACAGGGGGCGACGAGCAGTACTTC. It codes for CSAAGTGGDEQYF. The chain is built from TRBV29-1 and TRBJ2-7, with 9 nucleotides matching TRBD1. CDR1 is SQVTM and CDR2 is ANQGSEA in the germline V gene. With V trimmed by 7 bases and J by 5 bases, 9 bases remained unmatched. CDR3 size: 13 residues.

The chain has TRBV5-1 and TRBJ1-1; 7 bases are a match to TRBD1. CDR3 length: 13 amino acids. The junction had 3 bases not matched to a gene; V was cut back by 5 bases and J by 2 bases. The V gene's germline CDR1 is SGHRS and CDR2 YFSETQ. The CDR3 DNA follows: TGCGCCAGCAGTCGGACAGGAAACACTGAAGCTTTCTTT. Protein: CASSRTGNTEAFF.

CDR3 sequence (DNA): TGTGCCAGTAGTATCTCGGGAGCTTCTGGAAACACCATATATTTT. This sequence encodes CASSISGASGNTIYF. The rearrangement joins TRBV19 to TRBJ1-3; D is undetermined. The V gene lost 3 bases and the J gene lost 1 base, with 10 bases spanning the gap. Looked up from germline, CDR1 is LNHDA and CDR2 is SQIVND (reference sequence). CDR3 size: 15 residues.